Presented here are 24 T cell receptor beta chains from one specimen sequenced in a study of cytomegalovirus exposure and HLA in healthy donors. Vbeta (60) and Jbeta (13) primers were used in the PCR. The repertoire was sequenced with immunoSEQ multiplex PCR; TCRdb's copy has only in-frame clones and lacks some. The sample lists 110,000 or so clones; over 65% were seen once. Source material: PBMCs. These receptors originate from a young woman in good health and CMV-seropositive.

The chain joins TRBV27 to TRBJ2-1; 9 bases line up with TRBD2. Germline V gives CDR1 MNHEY, CDR2 SMNVEV (reference sequence). V lost 5 bases, J lost 7 bases, and 15 bases stayed unmatched. This CDR3 is 17 amino acids long. The CDR3 sequence is CASSPTLAGNSGNEQFF. The CDR3 bases are TGTGCCAGCAGTCCCACCCTAGCGGGGAACTCCGGTAATGAGCAGTTCTTC.

The chain combines TRBV9 with TRBJ2-3; D is unresolved. With 0 bases removed from V and 0 bases from J, the gap between germline ends came to 5 bases. The CDR3 is 14 amino acids. CDR1 and CDR2 (germline): SGDLS, YYNGEE. The CDR3 bases are TGTGCCAGCAGCGTAGCTCCTAGCACAGATACGCAGTATTTT. This codes for CASSVAPSTDTQYF.

The J gene is TRBJ1-1, the V gene TRBV6-1; the D is unclear. CDR1 is MNHNS, CDR2 SASEGT, per germline. The V end lost 6 bases, the J end lost 0 bases, and 8 bases lay between the germline ends. The CDR3 is 13 residues long. The CDR3 DNA reads TGTGCCAGCAGGTTTAGCATGAACACTGAAGCTTTCTTT. It is translated as CASRFSMNTEAFF.

The gene calls are TRBV5-1 and TRBJ2-3; 8 bases match TRBD2. This CDR3 has 17 residues. V was clipped by 4 bases and J by 3 bases; unmatched bases: 13. Looked up from germline, CDR1 is SGHRS and CDR2 is YFSETQ. CDR3 in DNA: TGCGCCAGCAGCCCGCTCGCAGCGGGAGTAGGAACAGATACGCAGTATTTT. Residues: CASSPLAAGVGTDTQYF.

This chain joins TRBV10-3 and TRBJ2-7, with 9 bases matching TRBD1. CDR1 is ENHRY, CDR2 SYGVKD, per germline. Trimming cost V 6 bases and J 1 base; bases outside gene matches: 10. The CDR3 runs to 16 residues. CDR3 bases: TGTGCCATCAGCTTCGACGGGACAGGGTCATCCTACGAGCAGTACTTC. It translates to CAISFDGTGSSYEQYF.

The chain joins TRBV6-1 to TRBJ1-3; tentative D call: TRBD1 (6 bases). CDR3 size: 14 residues. Germline CDR1 MNHNS, CDR2 SASEGT. Trimming left V 5 bases short and J 4 bases short, with 12 bases between. In DNA, the CDR3 is TGTGCCAGCAGTCCTTCAGGGGACGGAAACACCATATATTTT. This encodes CASSPSGDGNTIYF.

This chain uses TRBV5-5 with TRBJ2-1, with D maybe TRBD2 (5 bases). V was trimmed by 5 bases and J by 3 bases, leaving 15 bases between them. In germline, CDR1 is SGHKS, CDR2 YYEKEE (reference sequence). This CDR3 comprises 15 residues. The CDR3 DNA reads TGTGCCAGCAGTCTCTTGGGCGACTACTACAATGAGCAGTTCTTC. Protein: CASSLLGDYYNEQFF.

This rearrangement joins TRBV27 to TRBJ2-3; D might be TRBD2 (7 bases). CDR3 length equals 14 residues. Germline V CDR1 and CDR2: MNHEY, SMNVEV (reference sequence). With 8 bases removed from V and 3 bases from J, the gap between germline ends came to 15 bases. Here the CDR3 reads CASSRGPVTDTQYF. CDR3 bases: TGTGCCAGCTCGCGGGGGCCGGTGACAGATACGCAGTATTTT.

This chain joins TRBV9 and TRBJ2-7, with D tentatively TRBD2 (6 bases). The V gene's germline CDR1 is SGDLS and CDR2 YYNGEE. The CDR3 loop spans 14 amino acids. V was trimmed by 3 bases and J by 6 bases, leaving 16 bases between them. The DNA for the CDR3 is TGTGCCAGCAGCGGTAGCGGAGGTCCTTCCGAGCAGTACTTC. Its translation: CASSGSGGPSEQYF.

The genes are TRBV15 and TRBJ2-5, with 10 positions matching TRBD2. The ends lost 0 bases at V and 2 bases at J; junction bases unmatched: 9. Germline V gene lookup returns CDR1 LNHNV and CDR2 YYDKDF (reference sequence). This CDR3 comprises 18 residues. As DNA, the CDR3 is TGTGCCACCAGCAGAGATCATCCCCTAGCGGGGGCTCAAGAGACCCAGTACTTC. Amino acid sequence: CATSRDHPLAGAQETQYF.

The chain is built from TRBV5-6 and TRBJ1-6; D perhaps matches TRBD1 (5 bases). The CDR3 is 15 residues long. Trimming took 5 bases from V and 1 from J, leaving 10 bases between them. Germline lookup yields CDR1 SGHDT and CDR2 YYEEEE. The CDR3 reads CASSLRGSYNSPLHF. The CDR3 DNA reads TGTGCCAGCAGTCTTAGGGGTTCCTATAATTCACCCCTCCACTTT.

The J gene is TRBJ1-5, the V gene TRBV2, with D possibly TRBD1 on 6 matching bases. The CDR3 is made up of 14 amino acids. V lost 7 bases to trimming and J lost 7 bases, with 17 bases between them. Germline CDR1 is SNHLY and CDR2 is FYNNEI. CDR3: CASTPDSLGQPQHF. The CDR3 bases are TGTGCCAGCACGCCGGACAGTTTGGGACAGCCCCAGCATTTT.

This clone was seen only a few times. The sample contains more than one DNA sequence encoding this CDR3. This rearrangement joins TRBV27 to TRBJ1-4, with 7 bases fitting TRBD1. Germline CDR1 and CDR2: MNHEY and SMNVEV (reference sequence). The V gene end was trimmed by 3 bases and the J gene end by 3 bases; junction bases not matched to a gene: 1. This CDR3 region has 14 residues. The CDR3 here is CASSFGQANEKLFF. The CDR3 DNA sequence: TGTGCCAGCAGTTTCGGACAGGCTAATGAAAAACTGTTTTTT.

The rearrangement links TRBV2 to TRBJ2-1; maybe TRBD1 (6 bases). This CDR3 is 14 amino acids long. Germline V lookup: CDR1 SNHLY, CDR2 FYNNEI. With 5 bases removed from V and 4 bases from J, the gap between germline ends came to 12 bases. The CDR3 is CASSFRGGYNEQFF. Written as DNA, the CDR3 is TGTGCCAGCAGTTTCAGGGGCGGATACAATGAGCAGTTCTTC.

Remarks on this clone: One end of the junction does not line up with germline, which may come from a read error. The rearrangement uses TRBV7-7 and TRBJ2-3; D is ambiguous. The CDR3 totals 13 residues. In germline, CDR1 is SSHAT, CDR2 FNYEAQ (reference sequence). The CDR3 loop is CASSLDIIDTQYF. CDR3 DNA: TGTGCTAGCAGCCTAGATATTATAGATACGCAGTATTTT.

The CDR3 loop is CASGPRQAYGYTF. For the CDR3, the DNA is TGTGCCAGCGGCCCCCGACAGGCTTATGGCTACACCTTC. The rearrangement links TRBV27 to TRBJ1-2; D perhaps matches TRBD1 (6 bases). The length of the CDR3 is 13 residues. Germline assignment: CDR1 MNHEY and CDR2 SMNVEV (reference sequence). Trimming cost V 8 bases and J 5 bases, with 15 bases left between them.

CDR3 loop: CASSLTTGMNTEAFF. The CDR3, as DNA: TGTGCCAGCAGCTTAACCACGGGAATGAACACTGAAGCTTTCTTT. V usage is TRBV7-3 and J usage is TRBJ1-1; D gene ambiguous. Per the germline V gene, CDR1 is SGHTA and CDR2 is FQGTGA. This CDR3 has 15 amino acids. The V gene lost 0 bases and the J gene lost 0 bases, with 8 bases spanning the gap.

The chain couples TRBV19 to TRBJ1-3; 7 bases map to TRBD1. The junction had 7 bases not matched to a gene; V was cut back by 6 bases and J by 5 bases. The V gene's germline CDR1 is LNHDA and CDR2 SQIVND (reference sequence). This CDR3 spans 14 amino acids. DNA of the CDR3: TGTGCCAGTAGCAGCCGGGACAGAAGAAACACCATATATTTT. Translating it yields CASSSRDRRNTIYF.

The chain links TRBV7-9 to TRBJ1-1, with TRBD1 matching 9 bases. The J segment lost 2 bases and the V segment lost 4 bases, leaving 11 bases of the junction unmatched. The CDR3 runs to 17 residues. Germline CDR1 SEHNR, CDR2 FQNEAQ (reference sequence). The CDR3 reads CASSSDAWGQGNTEAFF. In DNA, the CDR3 is TGTGCCAGCAGCTCCGACGCTTGGGGACAGGGAAACACTGAAGCTTTCTTT.

The chain carries TRBV6-5 and TRBJ2-5; TRBD2 agrees at 11 bases. Germline V gene data show CDR1 as MNHEY and CDR2 as SVGAGI. J lost 5 bases, V lost 6 bases, and 8 bases had no gene match. The CDR3 has 15 residues. The CDR3 sequence is CASSYSGGDLETQYF. CDR3 nucleotides: TGTGCCAGCAGCTATAGCGGGGGGGATCTTGAGACCCAGTACTTC.

This rearrangement joins TRBV5-6 to TRBJ1-3; no firm D call. Trimming removed 4 bases from V and 3 bases from J, with 17 bases in between. The CDR3 length is 16 residues. CDR1 is SGHDT, CDR2 YYEEEE, per germline. Written as DNA, the CDR3 is TGTGCCAGCAGCGCGGGATCTCCGGGAGTTGGAAACACCATATATTTT. It specifies CASSAGSPGVGNTIYF.

The chain has TRBV19 and TRBJ2-1; 10 bases match TRBD2. The J segment lost 2 bases and the V segment lost 5 bases, leaving 3 bases of the junction unmatched. Germline loops: CDR1 LNHDA, CDR2 SQIVND (reference sequence). This CDR3 has 15 amino acids. This CDR3 reads CASSLAGDAYNEQFF. The CDR3, as DNA: TGTGCCAGTAGTCTAGCGGGAGACGCCTACAATGAGCAGTTCTTC.

CDR3 sequence: CASSNLVNYEQYF. CDR3 coding DNA: TGTGCCAGCAGCAATCTGGTAAATTACGAGCAGTACTTC. The chain links TRBV21-1 to TRBJ2-5; the DNA was not compared with TRBD2, the D call given in the table. The J call may not be correct, given that the DNA end is closer to TRBJ2-7. TRBV21-1 is given as a pseudogene. CDR3 length equals 13 residues.

The chain has TRBV2 and TRBJ2-1; 10 positions agree with TRBD2. With 4 bases clipped from V and 1 base from J, the junction kept 7 bases outside the gene matches. The CDR3 extends over 17 amino acids. Germline CDR1 reads SNHLY; CDR2 reads FYNNEI. CDR3 DNA sequence: TGTGCCAGCAGTGGGGCTAGCGGGAGACATTCCTACAATGAGCAGTTCTTC. Encoded protein: CASSGASGRHSYNEQFF.